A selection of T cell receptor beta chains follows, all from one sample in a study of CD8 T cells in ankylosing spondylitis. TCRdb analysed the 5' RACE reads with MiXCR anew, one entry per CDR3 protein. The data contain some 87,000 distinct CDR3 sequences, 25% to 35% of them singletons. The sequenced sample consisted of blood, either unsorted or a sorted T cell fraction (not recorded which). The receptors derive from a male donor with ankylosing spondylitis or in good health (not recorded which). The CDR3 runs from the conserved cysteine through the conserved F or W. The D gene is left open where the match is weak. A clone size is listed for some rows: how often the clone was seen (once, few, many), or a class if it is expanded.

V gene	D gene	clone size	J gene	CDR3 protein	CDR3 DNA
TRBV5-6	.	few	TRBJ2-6	CASSSDLLGANVLTF	TGTGCCAGCAGCTCGGACCTTTTGGGGGCCAACGTCCTGACTTTC
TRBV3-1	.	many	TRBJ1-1	CASSQAQQAFF	TGTGCCAGCAGCCAAGCCCAACAAGCTTTCTTT
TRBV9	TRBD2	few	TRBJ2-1	CASSVGLLAGGYEQFF	TGTGCCAGCAGCGTAGGATTACTAGCGGGAGGGTATGAGCAGTTCTTC
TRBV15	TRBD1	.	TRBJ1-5	CATSLNRGFDQPQHF	TGTGCCACCAGCTTAAACAGGGGATTTGATCAGCCCCAGCATTTT
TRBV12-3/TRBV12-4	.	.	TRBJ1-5	CASSLRGQLNQPQHF	TGTGCCAGCAGTTTAAGGGGTCAGTTGAATCAGCCCCAGCATTTT
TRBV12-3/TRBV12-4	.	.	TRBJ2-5	CASSRLVREETQYF	TGTGCCAGCAGCCGACTAGTAAGGGAAGAGACCCAGTACTTC
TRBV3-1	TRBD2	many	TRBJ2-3	CASSSDTSGRGKQYF	TGTGCCAGCAGCTCAGACACTAGCGGGAGAGGAAAGCAGTATTTT
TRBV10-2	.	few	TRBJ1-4	CASSGGTEEKLFF	TGCGCCAGCAGCGGAGGGACTGAGGAAAAACTGTTTTTT
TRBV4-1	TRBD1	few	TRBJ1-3	CASSQEGGQVGNTIYF	TGCGCCAGCAGCCAAGAAGGGGGACAGGTCGGAAACACCATATATTTT
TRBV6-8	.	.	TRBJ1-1	CACKSGFTEAFF	TGTGCCTGCAAGTCAGGGTTCACTGAAGCTTTCTTT
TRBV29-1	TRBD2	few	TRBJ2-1	CSVVPAGGINEQFF	TGCAGCGTTGTGCCGGCGGGGGGGATCAATGAGCAGTTCTTC
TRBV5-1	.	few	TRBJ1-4	CASSLLGTTNEKLFF	TGCGCCAGCAGCTTGTTGGGAACAACTAATGAAAAACTGTTTTTT
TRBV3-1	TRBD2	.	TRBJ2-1	CASSPRTSGGSYNEQFF	TGTGCCAGCAGCCCCAGGACTAGCGGGGGGTCATACAATGAGCAGTTCTTC
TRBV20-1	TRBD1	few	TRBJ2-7	CSAREVGTGLVLYPYEQYF	TGCAGTGCTAGAGAGGTGGGGACAGGGTTGGTGCTTTATCCATACGAGCAGTACTTC
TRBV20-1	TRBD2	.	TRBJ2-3	CSARDLLPGLAGVITDTQYF	TGCAGTGCTAGAGATTTACTCCCGGGACTAGCGGGAGTTATCACAGATACGCAGTATTTT
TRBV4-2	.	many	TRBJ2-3	CASSQDPNTQYF	TGTGCCAGCAGCCAAGATCCAAATACGCAGTATTTT
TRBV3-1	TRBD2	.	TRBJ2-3	CASSRTRGGADTQYF	TGTGCCAGCAGCCGGACCCGCGGGGGTGCAGATACGCAGTATTTT
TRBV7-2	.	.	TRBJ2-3	CASSLFGSTDTQYF	TGTGCCAGCAGCTTATTTGGCAGCACAGATACGCAGTATTTT
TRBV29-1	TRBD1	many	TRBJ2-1	CSVRDRGSNEQFF	TGCAGCGTCCGGGACAGGGGGTCCAATGAGCAGTTCTTC
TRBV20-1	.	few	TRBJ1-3	CSASDTAPSGNTIYF	TGCAGTGCTAGCGATACAGCTCCCTCTGGAAACACCATATATTTT
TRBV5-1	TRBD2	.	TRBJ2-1	CASSLGAGVSNEQFF	TGCGCCAGCAGCTTGGGAGCGGGGGTGTCCAATGAGCAGTTCTTC
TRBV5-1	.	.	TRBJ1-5	CASSLVPNNQPQHF	TGCGCCAGCAGCTTGGTACCTAACAATCAGCCCCAGCATTTT
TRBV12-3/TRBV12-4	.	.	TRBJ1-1	CASSLGSQGHTEAFF	TGTGCCAGCAGTTTGGGTTCCCAGGGTCACACTGAAGCTTTCTTT